These T cell receptor beta chains were read from a single sample in a study of T cells after yellow fever vaccination. TCRdb ran MiXCR on the 5' RACE reads and lists one entry per CDR3 protein. The repertoire holds hundreds of thousands of distinct CDR3 sequences, with roughly an eighth as singletons. Sequenced here: CD4+ T cells sorted from PBMCs, sampled 15 days after the yellow fever booster vaccination. Source of these receptors: a man between 18 and 29 years old who received the YFV17D yellow fever vaccine. Each CDR3 is given with its conserved first and last residue. A D gene is named only where the DNA matches it firmly. Clone size, where shown, is once, few, many, or a class for clones that have expanded.

j_gene: TRBJ1-1
abundance: few
len: 13
v_gene: TRBV10-2
d_gene: .
CDR3aa: CVSNAQVETEAFF
CDR3nt: TGCGTCAGCAACGCTCAGGTCGAGACTGAAGCTTTCTTT

j_gene: TRBJ2-1
abundance: few
len: 15
v_gene: TRBV19
d_gene: .
CDR3aa: CASSADYPLYNEQFF
CDR3nt: TGTGCCAGTAGTGCTGACTATCCCCTTTACAATGAGCAGTTCTTC

j_gene: TRBJ2-5
abundance: .
len: 13
v_gene: TRBV6-2/TRBV6-3
d_gene: .
CDR3aa: CASSYRNKETQYF
CDR3nt: TGTGCCAGCAGTTACCGGAATAAAGAGACCCAGTACTTC

j_gene: TRBJ1-2
abundance: .
len: 12
v_gene: TRBV5-1
d_gene: .
CDR3aa: CASSHEGSGYTF
CDR3nt: TGCGCCAGCAGCCACGAGGGTTCTGGCTACACCTTC

j_gene: TRBJ2-2
abundance: few
len: 16
v_gene: TRBV11-2
d_gene: TRBD1
CDR3aa: CASSSYYRGRTGELFF
CDR3nt: TGTGCCAGCAGCTCCTACTACAGGGGAAGGACCGGGGAGCTGTTTTTT

j_gene: TRBJ2-7
abundance: many
len: 15
v_gene: TRBV18
d_gene: TRBD2
CDR3aa: CASSPPGTKSYEQYF
CDR3nt: TGTGCCAGCTCACCACCCGGGACTAAGTCCTACGAGCAGTACTTC

j_gene: TRBJ2-7
abundance: few
len: 15
v_gene: TRBV5-1
d_gene: .
CDR3aa: CASSLSRGAVDEQYF
CDR3nt: TGCGCCAGCAGCTTGTCCCGGGGGGCCGTCGACGAGCAGTACTTC

j_gene: TRBJ2-3
abundance: .
len: 15
v_gene: TRBV5-1
d_gene: TRBD2
CDR3aa: CASRKGLADTDTQYF
CDR3nt: TGCGCCAGCAGGAAAGGACTAGCGGACACAGATACGCAGTATTTT

j_gene: TRBJ2-2
abundance: few
len: 14
v_gene: TRBV7-3
d_gene: TRBD1
CDR3aa: CASSKNQGAGELFF
CDR3nt: TGTGCCAGCAGCAAAAATCAGGGGGCCGGGGAGCTGTTTTTT

j_gene: TRBJ1-1
abundance: once
len: 15
v_gene: TRBV18
d_gene: TRBD1
CDR3aa: CASSNLGQADTEAFF
CDR3nt: TGTGCCAGCTCAAACCTGGGACAGGCAGACACTGAAGCTTTCTTT

j_gene: TRBJ2-3
abundance: .
len: 14
v_gene: TRBV6-6
d_gene: TRBD1
CDR3aa: CASSYGQGPDTQYF
CDR3nt: TGTGCCAGCAGTTACGGACAGGGGCCAGATACGCAGTATTTT

j_gene: TRBJ1-5
abundance: few
len: 15
v_gene: TRBV7-2
d_gene: .
CDR3aa: CASSLWGGGNQPQHF
CDR3nt: TGTGCCAGCAGCTTATGGGGGGGCGGCAATCAGCCCCAGCATTTT

j_gene: TRBJ1-2
abundance: few
len: 13
v_gene: TRBV12-3/TRBV12-4
d_gene: TRBD1
CDR3aa: CASSDRGNYGYTF
CDR3nt: TGTGCCAGCAGCGACAGGGGTAACTATGGCTACACCTTC

j_gene: TRBJ2-3
abundance: many
len: 15
v_gene: TRBV24-1
d_gene: TRBD1
CDR3aa: CATGTGAFSTDTQYF
CDR3nt: TGTGCCACCGGAACAGGGGCCTTTAGCACAGATACGCAGTATTTT

j_gene: TRBJ2-5
abundance: .
len: 13
v_gene: TRBV6-2/TRBV6-3
d_gene: TRBD1
CDR3aa: CAIGQGKEETQYF
CDR3nt: TGTGCCATAGGACAGGGTAAAGAAGAGACCCAGTACTTC

j_gene: TRBJ2-3
abundance: .
len: 14
v_gene: TRBV25-1
d_gene: .
CDR3aa: CASSEQGSRDTQYF
CDR3nt: TGTGCCAGCAGTGAACAAGGCAGCAGAGATACGCAGTATTTT

j_gene: TRBJ2-7
abundance: .
len: 15
v_gene: TRBV18
d_gene: .
CDR3aa: CASSPPVGKRAEQYF
CDR3nt: TGTGCCAGCTCACCACCGGTCGGGAAACGGGCCGAGCAGTACTTC

j_gene: TRBJ1-1
abundance: few
len: 13
v_gene: TRBV2
d_gene: TRBD1
CDR3aa: CASMGQGEIEAFF
CDR3nt: TGTGCCAGCATGGGACAGGGGGAAATTGAAGCTTTCTTT

j_gene: TRBJ2-1
abundance: few
len: 15
v_gene: TRBV5-1
d_gene: TRBD1
CDR3aa: CASSLSQGNYNEQFF
CDR3nt: TGCGCCAGCAGCTTGTCACAGGGGAACTACAATGAGCAGTTCTTC

j_gene: TRBJ1-2
abundance: once
len: 12
v_gene: TRBV29-1
d_gene: .
CDR3aa: CGVEARNYGYTF
CDR3nt: TGCGGCGTTGAAGCACGGAACTATGGCTACACCTTC

j_gene: TRBJ2-1
abundance: .
len: 17
v_gene: TRBV7-9
d_gene: TRBD2
CDR3aa: CVSSPLGGTSGVNEQFF
CDR3nt: TGTGTCAGCAGCCCTTTGGGGGGGACTAGCGGGGTCAATGAGCAGTTCTTC

j_gene: TRBJ2-3
abundance: few
len: 14
v_gene: TRBV7-2
d_gene: .
CDR3aa: CASSLVGGLDTQYF
CDR3nt: TGTGCCAGCAGCTTAGTCGGGGGCCTAGATACGCAGTATTTT

j_gene: TRBJ1-4
abundance: .
len: 14
v_gene: TRBV20-1
d_gene: .
CDR3aa: CSASRGTWGEKLFF
CDR3nt: TGCAGTGCTAGCCGGGGGACGTGGGGTGAAAAACTGTTTTTT

j_gene: TRBJ2-2
abundance: many
len: 15
v_gene: TRBV7-9
d_gene: TRBD1
CDR3aa: CASSLRTGNTGELFF
CDR3nt: TGTGCCAGCAGCCTACGGACAGGGAACACCGGGGAGCTGTTTTTT

j_gene: TRBJ2-3
abundance: few
len: 14
v_gene: TRBV29-1
d_gene: TRBD2
CDR3aa: CSVAGTSGVDTQYF
CDR3nt: TGCAGCGTGGCCGGGACTAGCGGGGTAGATACGCAGTATTTT

j_gene: TRBJ2-3
abundance: .
len: 15
v_gene: TRBV4-1
d_gene: TRBD2
CDR3aa: CASSQVAGDTDTQYF
CDR3nt: TGCGCCAGCAGCCAAGTAGCGGGGGACACAGATACGCAGTATTTT

j_gene: TRBJ2-7
abundance: .
len: 15
v_gene: TRBV10-3
d_gene: TRBD1
CDR3aa: CAISDLDRGDYEQYF
CDR3nt: TGTGCCATCAGTGACTTGGACAGGGGGGACTACGAGCAGTACTTC

j_gene: TRBJ2-1
abundance: .
len: 14
v_gene: TRBV20-1
d_gene: .
CDR3aa: CSARDRHVYNEQFF
CDR3nt: TGCAGTGCTAGAGACCGTCACGTGTACAATGAGCAGTTCTTC

j_gene: TRBJ1-5
abundance: .
len: 12
v_gene: TRBV12-3/TRBV12-4
d_gene: .
CDR3aa: CASSGVGQPQHF
CDR3nt: TGTGCCAGCTCTGGGGTCGGGCAGCCCCAGCATTTT

j_gene: TRBJ2-3
abundance: few
len: 17
v_gene: TRBV15
d_gene: TRBD2
CDR3aa: CATSRGGRGLEKDTQYF
CDR3nt: TGTGCCACCAGCAGAGGCGGTCGGGGACTAGAGAAAGATACGCAGTATTTT

j_gene: TRBJ1-4
abundance: .
len: 16
v_gene: TRBV5-1
d_gene: .
CDR3aa: CASSSTGPLANEKLFF
CDR3nt: TGCGCCAGCAGCAGCACCGGGCCTCTGGCTAATGAAAAACTGTTTTTT

j_gene: TRBJ2-1
abundance: .
len: 14
v_gene: TRBV29-1
d_gene: TRBD2
CDR3aa: CSGSQAGGPNEQFF
CDR3nt: TGCAGCGGATCTCAAGCGGGGGGGCCCAATGAGCAGTTCTTC

j_gene: TRBJ2-3
abundance: many
len: 16
v_gene: TRBV7-2
d_gene: TRBD1
CDR3aa: CASSLVGTVGADTQYF
CDR3nt: TGTGCCAGCAGCTTAGTGGGGACAGTGGGGGCAGATACGCAGTATTTT